The present T cell receptor (beta chain) was sequenced within a study of beta chain features in type 1 diabetes. Study findings and constraints: Shorter TCRB CDR3s, moderately but significantly so, marked every one of the four CD4+ subsets in Type 1 diabetes patients.

CDR3 length equals 15 residues. Deletions cut 2 bases from V and 1 base from J, with 10 bases between. Germline V gives CDR1 SGHTA, CDR2 FQGTGA. Only one heparinised blood draw was taken per donor, and its volume averaged around 100 mL. Sort purity for all populations was recorded as exceeding 98%. Isolated RNA was reverse transcribed in full, so expressed TCRB transcripts were sequenced. Regulatory, naive and central memory T cell samples averaged approximately 3.8 million reads. Clones were sequenced by immunoSEQ multiplex PCR, and TCRdb holds only the in-frame ones, with some missing. The profile shows 810,000 or so clones, about 17% of them singletons. On this clone itself: Its antigen is still unknown.

The receptor's source is a woman aged 18-29 years in good health. Material: naive CD4+ T cells from blood. The chain recombines TRBV7-3 with TRBJ2-3; D call uncertain. The CDR3 loop is CASSLGRRRTDTQYF. The DNA of the CDR3 is TGTGCCAGCAGCTTAGGACGTCGACGCACAGATACGCAGTATTTT.